This T cell receptor (beta chain) derives from a study of cytomegalovirus exposure and HLA in healthy donors (dated by TCRdb to the late 2010s). A note on the overall study: According to an earlier analysis of a few hundred of the donors, 150 million to 200 million T cells yielded roughly 110 million unique TCR beta sequences and approximately 280 Gb of sequence data. About 310 gigabases of sequencing data and tens of millions of unique TCR sequences were included in an early release covering several hundred HLA-typed donors. Among the roughly 370 genotyped donors, approximately 76% belonged to the genetic ancestry cluster associated with self-reported Caucasian donors. The aim of the study was to test whether cataloging public T cell receptors could identify signatures of past pathogen exposure. The study used immunosequencing to profile the T cell repertoires of approximately 630 subjects and linked those repertoires to cytomegalovirus serostatus. Besides the first cohort of hundreds of subjects, a separate validation cohort made up of some 110 different subjects was used. High-throughput TCR immunosequencing, statistical association of individual TCRs with disease status, and machine learning were combined to predict cytomegalovirus infection status. In a later analysis, previously published TCR beta repertoires from 550 to 750 donors were re-analyzed and high-resolution HLA genotyping was added so that TCR occurrence patterns could be studied. The later analysis used no new phenotypic data to find candidate immune exposures, relying instead on TCR beta sequences and their occurrence across donors. An earlier analysis of a few hundred of the donors applied high-throughput TCR beta sequencing to assess whether each TCR beta V gene segment acted as functional or pseudogenic. Donor age, sex, ethnicity and CMV serostatus were collected together with the repertoire data. In a later genetic analysis, genome-wide SNP genotypes for about three fifths of the roughly 670 donors were used, and that subset was treated as a discovery cohort. All discovery cohort repertoires had been generated on a single sequencing platform. Both class I and class II loci were covered by HLA typing, at four-digit resolution. The number of typed donors differed by locus: about 620-640 for A, B, C, DRB1 and DQB1; approximately 520 for DQA1; fewer than 610 for DPA1; and some 430 for DPB1. Roughly 5 DR-DQ haplotypes were treated as single units for association and clustering because of strong linkage in the cohort. Across some 400 genotyped donors of the cohort, an average of roughly 200,000 unique TCR beta nucleotide sequences per donor were sequenced, and around 19% of those sequences were non-productive.

The CDR3 covers 16 residues, taking in both the cysteine and the phenylalanine. Kept here is only the CDR3 DNA, which spans 48 bases and is read in frame from base 1. CDR1 is given as LNHDA and CDR2 as SQIVND, both from the germline V gene (reference sequence). V has 3 bases trimmed and J has 5 bases trimmed; junction bases matching no gene number 11. The method behind the library was the immunoSEQ multiplex PCR assay. For the multiplex PCR, a mixture combining 60 forward primers for TCR Vbeta segments and 13 reverse primers for TCR Jbeta segments was used. A multiplex PCR assay on genomic DNA amplified the CDR3 region of rearranged TCR beta genes. The Illumina HiSeq System was used to sequence the amplified TCR beta libraries as 87-base-pair reads. The study's own analysis went as follows. A later analysis counted approximately 76 million unique TCR beta chains across the 550 to 750 repertoires, and 10 million to 12 million of these chains were shared by at least two donors. Raw reads were error-corrected and collapsed into unique sequences by a nearest-neighbor algorithm in which closely related sequences were merged to remove PCR and sequencing errors. CDR3 sequences were aligned to IMGT reference sequences to assign V, D and J gene segments. For a sequence to be retained, a match of at least six nucleotides to both a V gene segment and a J gene segment was required. Rearrangements were called productive when the CDR3 lacked stop codons and stayed in frame with V and J; all others were non-productive. CDR3 was defined according to IMGT convention as the region running from the second conserved V-encoded cysteine to the conserved J-encoded phenylalanine. Sequences without an unambiguous match to a single V gene segment were excluded from the earlier analysis of 587 of the donors. An earlier analysis of roughly 590 of the donors called V segments functional above 56.7% productive rearrangements and segregating when the between-donor standard deviation exceeded 5%. A statistical classification framework was built to diagnose cytomegalovirus status from the catalog of TCR beta chain sequences. V and J gene assignment, in a later analysis, came from comparing TCR nucleotide sequences with IMGT/GENE-DB human TR gene sequences. Using the TCRdist pipeline, a later analysis assigned CDR3 sequences along with most-parsimonious VDJ recombination scenarios. In a later analysis, each TCR beta chain was defined by its CDR3 amino acid sequence together with its V-gene family, and reads without a unique V-gene family were excluded. A later analysis removed 450 to 600 highly shared, low-generation-probability nucleotide sequences to deal with suspected cross-contamination and a sequencing artifact. In a later analysis, a clonal expansion index was calculated for each public chain from normalized within-repertoire ranks of inferred template counts. A later analysis computed generation probabilities with a VDJ recombination model fitted to out-of-frame rearrangements, and checked the results against IGoR. In a later analysis, hypergeometric tests were used to score TCR-TCR, TCR-HLA and TCR-CMV co-occurrence, with a repertoire-size bias correction applied to TCR pairs. In a later analysis, false discovery rates were estimated by permuting HLA or CMV assignments 20 times. A later analysis grouped co-occurring TCRs with DBSCAN, adding TCRdist sequence similarity when clustering within HLA-allele-positive subsets. For co-occurrence clustering, repertoires with fewer than 30,000 or more than 120,000 public chains were excluded, along with about five repertoires with anomalous nucleotide sharing. In TCRdb, the immuneACCESS table is reduced to in-frame sequences with V and J assigned. These tables do not hold every clone; where another copy was compared, an unresolved V gene accounts for under half, and the others remain unexplained. The DNA gave D and trimming, while V, J and clone size come from that table. The sample table shows approximately 190,000 clones, and 77% are seen once. Together, the top ten hold 2% to 2.5% of the sample.

The cohort consisted of 600 or so healthy bone marrow donors. At the time of sampling, all cohort members were nominally healthy, though unrecorded immune exposures were likely present. The donor was CMV seropositive and belonged to the group of 250 to 300 seropositive cohort members. Each donor provided a peripheral blood sample, and peripheral blood mononuclear cells were used for TCR beta sequencing. The Qiagen DNeasy Blood Extraction Kit was used to extract genomic DNA from the blood cell samples. General findings and caveats noted by the study authors: Specific HLA alleles were associated with 15,000 to 20,000 TCR beta sequences at a false discovery rate of 0.05 in a later analysis. A later genetic analysis reported fewer N-insertions in productive TCRs among donors in an Asian-associated ancestry cluster than the roughly 690-donor mean. When HLA alleles, especially DR and DQ, strongly co-occurred, attributing TCR associations to individual alleles was difficult. The study gave a list of 150 to 200 TCR beta chains associated with cytomegalovirus. Several of the top co-occurrence clusters appeared to be linked to parvovirus B19, influenza, CMV and Epstein-Barr virus, according to a later analysis. Most TCR sequences were seen in very few donors, while some public TCRs were found in many individuals. Some IMGT-functional V segments, including TRBV6-2 and TRBV6-3, could not be told apart with the 87-base-pair reads, so those segments were excluded. Because HLA typing was missing for some donors at each locus, association tests included only the typed subset. The earlier analysis of a few hundred of the donors excluded roughly 17 rarely observed V segments, including chromosome 9 orphons, because counts were too low. A later analysis found that HLA-associated TCR beta chains were more clonally expanded and had lower generation probabilities than equally common non-associated chains. Cytomegalovirus status was reported to be diagnosed by the classifier with high specificity and sensitivity in both the original and validation cohorts. The authors suggested that the approach could potentially be extended to other disease states and immunological phenotypes. Three of the identified cytomegalovirus-associated TCR beta chains were confirmed in vitro to be specific for cytomegalovirus antigens. A further reported finding was that TCR beta sequences accurately predicted the HLA-A and HLA-B alleles for most subjects in the first cohort. In a later analysis, the rate of TCR association differed among HLA loci, with DRB1 alleles having the most associated TCRs and HLA-C alleles having the fewest. For the cohort, immune exposure information was limited to CMV serostatus. Linkage disequilibrium might explain the correlated functional status among segregating V segments, but an unknown experimental factor could not be ruled out. Only TCR beta chains were sequenced in this cohort, and the absence of alpha or paired-chain data limited detectable features. The presence/absence analyses assumed that sequencing depth was roughly uniform across donors, and that assumption may not be true. In an earlier analysis of approximately 590 of the donors, most TCR beta V segments appeared in productive rearrangements about 87% or about 30% of the time, broadly matching IMGT annotations. Most CMV-associated TCR beta chains appeared to be HLA-restricted in a later analysis, and the HLA associations seemed to be driven largely by CMV exposure. V-gene and J-gene trimming of TCR beta chains was associated with a missense DCLRE1C variant in a later genetic analysis, and the association was replicated in an independent cohort. A group of highly shared sequence variants was considered likely to be a technical artifact of the sequencing pipeline.

About this clone itself: Its antigen specificity is not known. No per-base quality is available; no much larger clone lies one base away.

The sequence joins TRBV19 to TRBJ2-5, with 8 junctional bases fitting TRBD1. Sequencing was done on a sample of PBMCs. The receptor was isolated from a woman in her 30s in good health and CMV-seropositive. For the CDR3, the sequence is CASSMATTGAWETQYF. The nucleotides read TGTGCCAGTAGTATGGCGACGACAGGGGCGTGGGAGACCCAGTACTTC.